This T cell receptor beta chain was recorded in a study of regulatory T cells in long-lasting Graves disease (dated by TCRdb to about 2021). Background on the whole study: In the newly diagnosed Graves' disease group, patients had been taking antithyroid drugs for less than 3 months. This study used TCR sequencing and RNA sequencing of peripheral blood to compare persistent Graves' disease patients against newly diagnosed Graves' disease patients. A total of roughly 33 samples underwent TCR sequencing: approximately 13 from persistent and approximately 20 from newly diagnosed Graves' disease patients. The study was registered as a clinical trial and conducted in China.

This clonotype was seen a handful of times. The antigen this receptor binds is unknown. A junction boundary mismatches the germline segment, possibly from a read error. Results the study describes overall, beyond this receptor: Only peripheral blood was studied, because thyroid tissue, the primary lesion, was inaccessible. The authors noted that the small sample size was a limitation that may lower accuracy. Persistent patients shared more public clonotypes among themselves (around 2,500) than newly diagnosed patients did (over 950). Persistent disease showed preferential use of TRBV28, TRBJ1-2 and TRBJ2-5, whereas newly diagnosed disease favored TRBV20-1 and TRBJ2-1. Sequencing and analysis were limited to the TCR beta chain. Compared with newly diagnosed patients, patients with persistent Graves' disease had lower TCR Shannon entropy and fewer highly expanded clones, which suggests clonal expansion.

The library relied on multiplex PCR. Sequencer: Illumina HiSeq 4000. CDR3 regions were amplified by Arm-PCR with iRepertoire HTBI primers to construct TCR beta libraries. Gel purification was performed on PCR products prior to sequencing. On the authors' methods: Gene usage analysis of CDR3 amino acid clonotypes used the approximately 62 TRBV and 11 to 15 TRBJ segments found across samples. COPE and FqMerger were used to merge the filtered high-quality paired reads into contigs. BLAST was used to align contigs to IMGT TRBV, TRBD and TRBJ reference genes, with CDR3 defined following IMGT. Clonotypes above 0.1% frequency were classified as highly expanded clones. Shannon entropy was used to measure repertoire diversity, and the Gini coefficient was used to measure V-J evenness. A clonotype was considered public if more than one individual shared it. The public sequencing data were trimmed at Q25 with fastp and processed into clonotypes with MiXCR by TCRdb, which kept only in-frame beta chains. Every CDR3 protein is listed once, alongside the most common genes and DNA of its rows. It is TCRdb's table, rather than the study itself, that gives the V and J calls and clone size. Within this sample are hundreds of thousands of distinct CDR3 sequences, with roughly 15% of them counted one time only. 20% to 30% of the sample lies in the top ten.

Sample time point, as interpreted from the label and publication: newly diagnosed GD, antithyroid drugs for less than 3 months. For both TCR sequencing and RNA sequencing, RNA was extracted from PBMCs in TRIzol. Graves' disease was diagnosed according to American Thyroid Association guidelines. Recruitment of patients was carried out at an endocrinology department in Xi'an, China. Each patient gave around 9.2 milliliters of peripheral blood, collected in an EDTA anticoagulant tube. PBMCs were isolated by Ficoll Paque Plus density gradient separation without further T cell sorting. An Agilent 2100 Bioanalyzer and agarose gel were used to assess RNA quality, and a NanoDrop 2000 was used to measure RNA concentration. The germline V gene provides CDR1 SGHRS and CDR2 YFSETQ. Including cysteine and phenylalanine, the CDR3 has 13 amino acids. The sequence is cut down to CDR3 DNA, 39 bases in frame from base 1.

This same sample was also part of a study on T cells in Graves' hyperthyroidism and ophthalmopathy. As noted in the second study: Stable Graves' hyperthyroidism was defined as the absence of progression to ophthalmopathy over 18 months of follow-up. Hyperthyroidism patients were newly diagnosed, had a disease duration of under 2 months, and were aged 18 to 65 years. Patients with uncontrolled infections, other autoimmune diseases, pregnancy or lactation were excluded. Clinical symptoms, serum thyroxine and TRAb, thyroid ultrasound, and orbital computed tomography formed the basis for the diagnoses. A first-round RT-PCR of the TCR CDR3 used the HTBI primer set with the Qiagen OneStep RT-PCR kit. Most expanded thyroid clonotypes (frequency above 0.001) were also found in blood, which suggests that blood repertoires may mirror thyroid immune responses. Ophthalmopathy was separated from stable hyperthyroidism by a 13 V-J signature model, with around 88% sensitivity and about 81% specificity obtained in cross-validation and 80%/75% obtained in testing. In validation, the model predicted progression to ophthalmopathy a median of about 6.8 months before onset, with 65% to 71% sensitivity and just under 75% specificity. To identify distinguishing TCR V-J signatures, a discovery cohort of 100 or so patients was used, comprising 40 to 45 with Graves' ophthalmopathy and around 57 with stable Graves' hyperthyroidism. An independent validation cohort of 18 to 20 hyperthyroidism patients and over 15 patients who later progressed to ophthalmopathy tested prospective prediction of ophthalmopathy. The 100 discovery patients were divided at random into training and test sets in a 7:3 ratio. In addition, the study compared T-cell repertoires in thyroid tissue and in blood from about 6 Graves' hyperthyroidism patients. Once sampling was done, hyperthyroidism patients were given methimazole at a starting dose of 30 mg daily, whereas ophthalmopathy patients were given high-dose intravenous methylprednisolone. The libraries were constructed in a second round of multiplex PCR and then size-selected and purified. Paired-end sequencing of the libraries was performed with 100 bp reads on an Illumina HiSeq2000. SOAPnuke was used to process the raw data, removing reads that contained adapters or uncalled bases, had a mean Phred below 15, or lacked an exact match to the constant primer or identifier. COPE v1.2.5 was used to merge the high-quality paired reads, and each unique nucleotide sequence was defined as a clonotype. Clonotypes were aligned to IMGT TRBV, TRBD and TRBJ reference segments using MiTCR v1.1. The analysis included only V-J combinations with a frequency above 0.0001, which together covered 98% to 99.2% of the repertoires. The TCS score was defined as the ratio of F50 (clonal expansion) to E x V (chaos), calculated using BLOSUM62-based TCRdist between CDR3 peptides within each V-J. Welch's t-statistics and random forest reduced around 510 V-J features to 10 to 15, which were used in a naive Bayes classifier (R e1071). No statistical method was used to fix the sample size in advance, and group allocation was not hidden from the investigators. The paper describes TCR Vbeta CDR3 sequencing of some 130 peripheral blood samples, made up of under 50 ophthalmopathy patients, around 78 hyperthyroidism patients and some 17 progressor patients.

Sample: peripheral blood mononuclear cells (PBMCs), taken at new diagnosis, from a patient treated with antithyroid drugs. This sequence uses TRBV5-1 and TRBJ1-2, with TRBD1 tentatively as D gene (5 bases match). This clonotype was sampled from a woman aged 35-65 years with Graves disease. Donor details come from another sample of the same person, matched by shared clones. Here the CDR3 is given as CTSRIRDLDGYTF. The nucleotide sequence is TGCACCAGCAGAATCAGGGATCTAGATGGCTACACCTTC.